A selection of T cell receptor beta chains follows, all from one sample in a study of OX40 agonist ivuxolimab in advanced cancers. Clones were sequenced by immunoSEQ multiplex PCR, and TCRdb holds only the in-frame ones, with some missing. Of roughly 49,000 clones detected, about nine tenths appear once; the ten largest clones hold about 3.7%. This specimen consisted of CD4+ or CD8+ T cells sorted from blood, obtained in a trial of the OX40 agonist ivuxolimab. Receptors were obtained from an adult with an advanced solid tumor such as melanoma, head and neck, liver or kidney cancer. CDR3s include the opening cysteine and the closing phenylalanine or tryptophan. The D gene is left open where the match is weak. The size of a clone is reported for some rows only, either as once, few or many, or as a class for expanded clones.

cdr3_length d_call j_call v_call clone_size cdr3_aa cdr3_nt
16 NA TRBJ2-7 TRBV18 NA CASSPLPGTSSYEQYF TGTGCCAGCTCACCACTGCCGGGTACTAGCTCCTACGAGCAGTACTTC
18 NA TRBJ1-1 TRBV7-9 medium-sized CASSLRQVPDNMNTEAFF TGTGCCAGCAGCTTACGGCAGGTCCCGGATAACATGAACACTGAAGCTTTCTTT
11 NA TRBJ1-2 TRBV28 NA CASSLSYGYTF TGTGCCAGCAGTTTAAGCTATGGCTACACCTTC
18 NA TRBJ1-5 TRBV23-1 once CASPRGGQTSVPNQPQHF TGCGCCAGCCCCCGGGGGGGGCAGACCTCGGTACCCAATCAGCCCCAGCATTTT
14 NA TRBJ1-5 TRBV27 NA CASRRTGGNQPQHF TGTGCCAGCAGACGGACTGGGGGCAATCAGCCCCAGCATTTT
13 NA TRBJ2-7 TRBV27 NA CASSLGGRYEQYF TGTGCCAGCAGTTTAGGGGGGAGGTACGAGCAGTACTTC
13 TRBD2 TRBJ2-1 TRBV6-5 once CASSLGRMYEQFF TGTGCCAGCAGTCTCGGGAGGATGTATGAGCAGTTCTTC
15 TRBD1 TRBJ2-3 TRBV10-3 NA CAISESDRGTDTQYF TGTGCCATCAGTGAGTCAGACAGGGGCACAGATACGCAGTATTTT
17 TRBD2 TRBJ2-5 TRBV7-2 NA CASSLVRTSGSLETQYF TGTGCCAGCAGCTTGGTCCGGACTAGCGGGAGTCTGGAGACCCAGTACTTC
14 NA TRBJ2-2 TRBV9 NA CASSVALGGGELFF TGTGCCAGCAGCGTAGCTTTGGGGGGCGGGGAGCTGTTTTTT
14 NA TRBJ2-7 TRBV6-6 NA CASSRTRQAYEQYF TGTGCCAGCAGTCGGACGAGACAGGCCTACGAGCAGTACTTC
13 TRBD1 TRBJ1-6 TRBV2 NA CATRGGENSPLHF TGTGCCACCAGGGGGGGTGAAAATTCACCCCTCCACTTT
14 NA TRBJ2-7 TRBV19 NA CASSIYGRGHEQYF TGTGCCAGTAGTATTTACGGGCGTGGGCACGAGCAGTACTTC
17 TRBD1 TRBJ1-4 TRBV7-3 once CASSPDPGTAADGKLFF TGTGCCAGCAGCCCCGACCCCGGGACAGCGGCTGACGGAAAACTGTTTTTT
19 TRBD1 TRBJ1-4 TRBV11-2 NA CASSFFSSGQGTRSEKLFF TGTGCCAGCAGCTTTTTTTCCTCGGGACAGGGAACAAGGAGTGAAAAACTGTTTTTT
15 NA TRBJ1-5 TRBV23-1 NA CASVLLGNSNQPQHF TGCGCCAGCGTACTGTTGGGTAATAGCAATCAGCCCCAGCATTTT
14 TRBD1 TRBJ1-2 TRBV18 NA CASEAGTGPGGYTF TGTGCCAGCGAAGCCGGGACAGGGCCTGGAGGCTACACCTTC
15 NA TRBJ2-2 TRBV28 NA CASSSDKKNTGELFF TGTGCCAGCAGTTCTGACAAGAAGAACACCGGGGAGCTGTTTTTT
14 NA TRBJ1-4 TRBV4-1 NA CASSPFMGREKLFF TGCGCCAGCAGCCCCTTTATGGGGAGAGAAAAACTGTTTTTT
12 NA TRBJ1-1 TRBV11-3 NA CASSRRSGEAFF TGTGCCAGCAGCAGGCGGAGCGGTGAAGCTTTCTTT
14 NA TRBJ2-3 TRBV6-5 once CASSSALSTDTQYF TGTGCCAGCTCTTCGGCCCTTAGCACAGATACGCAGTATTTT
15 TRBD1 TRBJ2-1 TRBV6-5 NA CATHGEGARNNEQFF TGTGCCACCCACGGTGAGGGGGCGAGGAACAATGAGCAGTTCTTC
15 NA TRBJ2-7 TRBV18 NA CASSPPTLENHEQYF TGTGCCAGCTCACCACCCACCCTTGAGAATCACGAGCAGTACTTC
13 NA TRBJ2-3 TRBV19 NA CASKVTVTDTQYF TGTGCCAGTAAGGTAACGGTCACAGATACGCAGTATTTT
14 NA TRBJ1-1 TRBV7-6 once CASSLGPVGTEAFF TGTGCCAGCAGCTTAGGTCCAGTTGGCACTGAAGCTTTCTTT